This TCR beta chain was identified in a study of cytomegalovirus exposure and HLA in healthy donors. Study-level results: Analyzed later, most CMV-associated TCR beta chains appeared HLA-restricted.

Primers for the PCR totalled 60 Vbeta and 13 Jbeta. The protocol was immunoSEQ multiplex PCR, while the TCRdb copy is restricted to in-frame clones and leaves out a portion. This table holds about 200,000 clones, roughly 85% found once. This clone was detected once. Antigen specificity is unknown. The donors (healthy individuals) were bone marrow donors. There are 13 residues in the CDR3. The V gene's germline CDR1 is MDHEN and CDR2 SYDVKM. With V trimmed by 5 bases and J by 4 bases, 4 bases remained unmatched. The TCR was taken from a woman aged 45-59 years in good health and CMV-seronegative. The sequenced sample was PBMCs. V usage is TRBV28 and J usage is TRBJ2-7; 8 bases map to TRBD1. CDR3 protein: CASSRTGRYEQYF. The CDR3 nucleotides are TGTGCCAGCAGTAGGACAGGGAGGTACGAGCAGTACTTC.